This TCR beta chain was recovered during a study of blood T cell repertoires in COVID-19. This clone occurred a few times. Only in-frame clones appear in the TCRdb table, and some are missing; sequencing was by immunoSEQ multiplex PCR. The sample carries tens of thousands of clones, roughly nine tenths recorded once. V trimming: 1 base; J trimming: 10 bases; junction bases outside the gene matches: 6. CDR3 length: 16 residues. CDR1 SGHTA and CDR2 FQGNSA come from the germline V gene. J is TRBJ2-1 and V is TRBV7-2; 14 bases line up with TRBD2. Sample: peripheral blood. The TCR originated in a human donor in a cohort sampled during active COVID-19. The CDR3 spells CASSLEGTSGRYEQFF. The CDR3 region has the DNA TGTGCCAGCAGCTTAGAAGGGACTAGCGGGAGATACGAGCAGTTCTTC.